This TCR beta chain derives from a study of shared clonotypes between healthy human individuals. Points from the study as a whole: Estimated clonotype richness was generally higher in naive than memory subsets. Sampling was confined to blood; repertoires within tissues likely differ. Sorted-subset sequencing, rarefaction showed, was incomplete despite large depth.

Remarks on this clone: The antigen remains undetermined.

CD45RO-negative, CCR7-positively selected cells formed the naive CD8 fraction, excluding terminally differentiated effector memory CD45RA+ cells. The germline gives CDR1 PRHDT, CDR2 FYEKMQ (reference sequence). The CDR3 contains 15 residues. The V gene end was trimmed by 2 bases and the J gene end by 4 bases; junction bases not matched to a gene: 5. The method was immunoSEQ multiplex PCR; TCRdb's version includes in-frame clones alone and lacks a portion of them. Of more than 2 million clones listed, just under 95% are singletons. The sample comprised naive CD8+ T cells sorted from blood. The clonotype comes from a man younger than 35 in good health. The chain has TRBV13 and TRBJ2-3, with TRBD2 matching 8 bases. The CDR3 DNA sequence: TGTGCCAGCAGCTTACGGGGGGGCAGCGCAGATACGCAGTATTTT. It specifies CASSLRGGSADTQYF.